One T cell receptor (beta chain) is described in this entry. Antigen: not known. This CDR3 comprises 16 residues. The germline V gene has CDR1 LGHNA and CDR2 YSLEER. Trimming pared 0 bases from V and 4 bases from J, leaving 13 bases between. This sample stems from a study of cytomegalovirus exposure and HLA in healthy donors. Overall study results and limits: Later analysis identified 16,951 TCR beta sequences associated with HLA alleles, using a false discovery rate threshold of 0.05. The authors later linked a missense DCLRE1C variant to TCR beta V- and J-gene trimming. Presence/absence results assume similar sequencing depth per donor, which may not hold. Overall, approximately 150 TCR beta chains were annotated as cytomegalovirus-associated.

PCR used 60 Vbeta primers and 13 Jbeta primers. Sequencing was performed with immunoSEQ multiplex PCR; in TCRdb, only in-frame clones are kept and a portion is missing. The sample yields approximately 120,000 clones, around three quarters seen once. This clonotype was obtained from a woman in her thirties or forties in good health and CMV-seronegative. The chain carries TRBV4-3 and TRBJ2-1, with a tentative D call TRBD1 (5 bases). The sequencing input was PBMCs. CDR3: CASSQEPPDRYNEQFF. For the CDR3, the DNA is TGCGCCAGCAGCCAAGAGCCCCCTGACAGATACAATGAGCAGTTCTTC.